The 11 T cell receptor beta chains listed next were all sequenced from one sample in a study of technical replicates of blood from a handful of donors. TCRdb keeps only in-frame clones here, not all; method: immunoSEQ multiplex PCR. The table includes more than 65,000 clones, around 94% detected once. Material: T cells isolated from PBMCs. The source is a human donor in good health.

The chain combines TRBV25-1 with TRBJ2-5, with 9 bases fitting TRBD2. This CDR3 region has 15 residues. Germline-derived CDR1 and CDR2 are MGHDK and SYGVNS. After removal of 5 bases from V and 5 bases from J, the junction contained 9 bases not matched to a gene. The DNA for the CDR3 is TGTGCCAGCAGTCCTCAAGCGGGAGGCAGGGAGACCCAGTACTTC. Protein: CASSPQAGGRETQYF.

This chain joins TRBV19 and TRBJ2-7; possible D gene TRBD1, 5 bases. CDR3 length: 14 residues. Germline loops: CDR1 LNHDA, CDR2 SQIVND (reference sequence). V lost 7 bases to trimming and J lost 4 bases, with 17 bases between them. In nucleotides, the CDR3 is TGTGCCAGTAATCCAGGGCTAGGGGCATACGAGCAGTACTTC. Its translation is CASNPGLGAYEQYF.

Notes on this clone: Compared with germline, one end of the junction differs, possibly owing to a read error. This chain links TRBV7-7 with TRBJ2-5, with D hard to call. Germline V gene data show CDR1 as SSHAT and CDR2 as FNYEAQ (reference sequence). The CDR3 is 14 residues long. This chain's CDR3 is CASSLGAGQETQYF. As DNA, the CDR3 is TGTGCTAGCAGCTTAGGCGCCGGTCAAGAGACCCAGTACTTC.

The rearrangement uses TRBV30 and TRBJ1-1; D uncertain. The V gene's germline CDR1 is GTSNPN and CDR2 SVGIG (reference sequence). CDR3 length: 13 residues. Trimming took 3 bases from V and 1 from J, leaving 9 bases between them. The CDR3 is CAWRRGRNTEAFF. CDR3 nucleotides: TGTGCCTGGAGGAGAGGGCGGAACACTGAAGCTTTCTTT.

This rearrangement joins TRBV11-2 to TRBJ1-2; maybe TRBD1 (6 bases). From germline, CDR1 is SGHAT and CDR2 FQNNGV. Trimming left V 0 bases short and J 4 bases short, with 9 bases between. The CDR3 runs 14 residues. The CDR3 DNA sequence: TGTGCCAGCAGCTTAGATCAGGGGAGCTATGGCTACACCTTC. Protein product: CASSLDQGSYGYTF.

The chain has TRBV5-4 and TRBJ2-7; no definite D call. The germline V and J ends were trimmed by 0 bases and 5 bases, with 12 bases remaining between them. Germline CDR1 is SGHNT and CDR2 is YYREEE (reference sequence). The CDR3 sequence is 14 residues long. The CDR3 DNA reads TGTGCCAGCAGCTTGGGACTTGAGTTGAACGAGCAGTACTTC. As protein: CASSLGLELNEQYF.

The chain links TRBV6-1 to TRBJ2-1, with a weak D call TRBD2 (5 bases). Germline CDR1 reads MNHNS; CDR2 reads SASEGT. V gave up 1 base and J gave up 2 bases, with 12 bases separating them. The length of the CDR3 is 16 residues. CDR3 DNA: TGTGCCAGCAGTGAAGACGTGGAGGTCCCCTACAATGAGCAGTTCTTC. It yields the protein CASSEDVEVPYNEQFF.

This chain links TRBV2 with TRBJ1-5, with 8 bases fitting TRBD1. This CDR3 has 15 amino acids. Germline V lookup: CDR1 SNHLY, CDR2 FYNNEI. V trimming: 6 bases; J trimming: 4 bases; junction bases outside the gene matches: 8. DNA of the CDR3: TGTGCCAGCAGCCCCAGGGGGCGGAGAAATCAGCCCCAGCATTTT. Amino acids: CASSPRGRRNQPQHF.

The rearrangement uses TRBV7-9 and TRBJ2-1, with 7 nucleotides matching TRBD1. Germline loops: CDR1 SEHNR, CDR2 FQNEAQ (reference sequence). The V segment lost 0 bases and the J segment 5 bases; nucleotides outside the gene matches: 4. This CDR3 spans 15 amino acids. The DNA for the CDR3 is TGTGCCAGCAGCTTAGCGGGGACAGCTAACAATGAGCAGTTCTTC. Protein: CASSLAGTANNEQFF.

The chain combines TRBV5-4 with TRBJ1-2, with a tentative D call TRBD1 (5 bases). Germline CDR1 SGHNT, CDR2 YYREEE (reference sequence). The V and J ends lost 2 bases and 8 bases respectively, with 10 bases between them. CDR3 size: 12 residues. CDR3 nucleotides: TGTGCCAGCAGCTTCCTAGGGGAAGGCTACACCTTC. Residues: CASSFLGEGYTF. Drawing the rest from reference TRBV5-4 and TRBJ1-2, the complete variable domain is ETGVTQSPTHLIKTRGQQVTLRCSSQSGHNTVSWYQQALGQGPQFIFQYYREEENGRGNFPPRFSGLQFPNYSSELNVNALELDDSALYLCASSFLGEGYTFGSGTRLTVV.

This clone was counted a single time. The chain links TRBV12-5 to TRBJ1-2; a weak D match, TRBD1 (5 bases). The germline CDR1 and CDR2 sequences are LGHNT and FRNRAP. CDR3 length: 14 amino acids. Trimming removed 1 base at V and 4 bases at J, with 10 bases between. CDR3 sequence (DNA): TGTGCTAGTGGTTTGGACAGGTCGGTCTATGGCTACACCTTC. Translating gives CASGLDRSVYGYTF. Full variable domain (rest looked up from reference TRBV12-5 and TRBJ1-2): DARVTQTPRHKVTEMGQEVTMRCQPILGHNTVFWYRQTMMQGLELLAYFRNRAPLDDSGMPKDRFSAEMPDATLATLKIQPSEPRDSAVYFCASGLDRSVYGYTFGSGTRLTVV.